This TCR beta chain appears in the sequencing data of a study of shared clonotypes between healthy human individuals. At the level of the study: Donors, aged 18 to 49, were a couple of women and three men. Each donor contributed plates that comprised three CD4 naive, three CD4 memory, two CD8 naive and one CD8 memory. Findings of the study overall: The study's rarefaction showed incomplete sorted-subset sequencing despite large depth. Generation probability values for non-shared clonotypes were lower than those for clonotypes shared by all four donors.

The CDR3 runs to 14 residues. Trimming removed 6 bases from V and 8 bases from J; junction bases left unmatched: 11. Looked up from germline, CDR1 is SNHLY and CDR2 is FYNNEI. Some clones are missing from TCRdb's copy, which holds only in-frame ones; the method was immunoSEQ multiplex PCR. This sample has just over 2,000,000 clones, with 85% to 95% found just once. On this clone itself: The antigen remains unidentified.

Sequencing was done on a sample of naive CD4+ T cells sorted from blood. Subset described: CD45RA+ positively selected. This chain joins TRBV2 and TRBJ1-2; 8 bases match TRBD1. The sequence was collected from a man between 18 and 29 years old in good health. The CDR3 nucleotides are TGTGCCAGCAGCGACCGGACAGGGCGCGGCGGCTACACCTTC. It is translated as CASSDRTGRGGYTF.